These T cell receptor beta chains were read from a single sample in a study of T cell changes during pregnancy in multiple sclerosis. Here immunoSEQ multiplex PCR was the method, and the copy in TCRdb shows in-frame clones only, minus some. The sample yields around 97,000 clones, about 91% seen once. This sample comprised peripheral blood, obtained after pregnancy. The receptor set was obtained from a female donor with multiple sclerosis, enrolled in a pregnancy study. The CDR3 runs from the conserved cysteine through the conserved F or W. Fields, in order: CDR3 DNA, CDR3 protein, clone size, D gene, V gene, J gene. D genes are given only for firm matches. Clone size is given for some rows only: seen once, a few or many times, or a class if the clone is expanded.

TGTGCCTGGAGCTACAGGGACTATGGCTACACCTTC	CAWSYRDYGYTF	.	.	TRBV30	TRBJ1-2
TGTGCCAGCACCTCTCGGACAGGGCCCTACGAGCAGTACTTC	CASTSRTGPYEQYF	.	TRBD1	TRBV27	TRBJ2-7
TGTGCCAGCAGCGTAGAGGGGGGCACAGATACGCAGTATTTT	CASSVEGGTDTQYF	once	.	TRBV9	TRBJ2-3
TGTGCCAGCAGCTTTGACATCTCCCCCAATGAGCAGTTCTTC	CASSFDISPNEQFF	.	.	TRBV7-9	TRBJ2-1
TGCAGCGTTGAGGGCCTAGCTAGCGCCCCTGGAGATACGCAGTATTTT	CSVEGLASAPGDTQYF	.	.	TRBV29-1	TRBJ2-3
TGTGCCAGCAGCTCCAGCGGGGGGACCTACAATGAGCAGTTCTTC	CASSSSGGTYNEQFF	.	TRBD2	TRBV7-3	TRBJ2-1
TGCGCCAGCAGCTTGAGTACAGGGGGTTCGGGAAACACCATATATTTT	CASSLSTGGSGNTIYF	.	TRBD1	TRBV5-1	TRBJ1-3
TGTGCCAGCAGCTTAGATGAGCCCGGTTTTGCTTTCTTT	CASSLDEPGFAFF	.	.	TRBV7-9	TRBJ1-1
TGCGCCAGCAGCTTTCGCGGGGGGAGCTCCTACGAGCAGTACTTC	CASSFRGGSSYEQYF	.	TRBD2	TRBV5-1	TRBJ2-7
TGTGCCAGCAGCTTGGGTCGGTCAGGGCACAACACTGAAGCTTTCTTT	CASSLGRSGHNTEAFF	once	.	TRBV5-4	TRBJ1-1
TGTGCCAGCAGCGCCCGACTAGACGGAGCAGATACGCAGTATTTT	CASSARLDGADTQYF	.	.	TRBV9	TRBJ2-3
TGCGCCAGCAGCCCCCTAAGGGGGGGCCTTGGAGATGAGCAGTTCTTC	CASSPLRGGLGDEQFF	.	.	TRBV5-1	TRBJ2-1
TGTGTCAGAAGCTCGTCGGTACTGAATCAGCCCCAGCATTTT	CVRSSSVLNQPQHF	.	.	TRBV7-5	TRBJ1-5
TGCGCCAGCAGCCAGTTCATGGACATATCGAACACTGAAGCTTTCTTT	CASSQFMDISNTEAFF	.	.	TRBV4-1	TRBJ1-1
TGTGCCAGCAGCCCGCGACAGGGAAGAAATCAGCCCCAGCATTTT	CASSPRQGRNQPQHF	.	TRBD1	TRBV7-2	TRBJ1-5
TGTGCCAGCAGCTTAAGACGACTATCGAACACCGGGGAGCTGTTTTTT	CASSLRRLSNTGELFF	.	.	TRBV7-2	TRBJ2-2
TGTGCCAGCAGCAGTCAGACAGGGGGTAATCAGCCCCAGCATTTT	CASSSQTGGNQPQHF	.	TRBD1	TRBV28	TRBJ1-5
TGTGCCAGCAGTAAGCGGACTAGCGGGAAGGCCTACGAGCAGTACTTC	CASSKRTSGKAYEQYF	.	TRBD2	TRBV27	TRBJ2-7
TGCGCCAGCAGCCGGGACTACGAGCAGTACTTC	CASSRDYEQYF	.	.	TRBV5-1	TRBJ2-7
TGTGCCAGCGGGCGTACAGTTGGCTCTGGGGCCAACGTCCTGACTTTC	CASGRTVGSGANVLTF	once	.	TRBV7-9	TRBJ2-6
TGTGCCAGCAGTCGCCGGGTAGCGGGGGTCCAAGAGACCCAGTACTTC	CASSRRVAGVQETQYF	.	TRBD2	TRBV28	TRBJ2-5
TGTGCCAGCTCACCGGGGAGGGCCGCAGATACGCAGTATTTT	CASSPGRAADTQYF	.	TRBD2	TRBV18	TRBJ2-3
TGTGCCAGTAGTCGGGGACAGGGCTATGGCTACACCTTC	CASSRGQGYGYTF	.	TRBD1	TRBV19	TRBJ1-2
TGTGCCAGCAGTTACCATCCTCGGGGGACTGAAGCTTTCTTT	CASSYHPRGTEAFF	.	.	TRBV6-5	TRBJ1-1
TGTGCCAGCACCCGAAATTCAGAGCGCACCGGGGAGCTGTTTTTT	CASTRNSERTGELFF	.	.	TRBV5-8	TRBJ2-2
TGTGCCAGCAGCCAAGAGCGGGAGGAGTTTTTGGATACGCAGTATTTT	CASSQEREEFLDTQYF	.	TRBD2	TRBV4-2	TRBJ2-3
TGTGCCAGCAGTGAACTGTCTGGGGGCGGGGGTAATGAAAAACTGTTTTTT	CASSELSGGGGNEKLFF	.	.	TRBV25-1	TRBJ1-4
TGCGCCAGCAGCTTGGCCAGGGGGCGGACTGAAGCTTTCTTT	CASSLARGRTEAFF	.	TRBD1	TRBV5-1	TRBJ1-1
TGCGCCAGCAGCTTGGAGGGGCAAGAGACCCAGTACTTC	CASSLEGQETQYF	once	.	TRBV5-1	TRBJ2-5
TGTGCCAGCAGCCACCCGGGATCGGAGCGGAGCAATGAGCAGTTCTTC	CASSHPGSERSNEQFF	.	.	TRBV7-8	TRBJ2-1
TGTGCCAGTAGTATAATGGGAGGGACAGGCAATGAAGCTTTCTTT	CASSIMGGTGNEAFF	once	TRBD1	TRBV19	TRBJ1-1
TGTGCCAGCAGGCCCAGGGGCACCGGGGAGCTGTTTTTT	CASRPRGTGELFF	.	.	TRBV6-6	TRBJ2-2
TGTGCCATCAGGCAGACTAGCGGGAGGGCCGGAGATACGCAGTATTTT	CAIRQTSGRAGDTQYF	.	TRBD2	TRBV10-3	TRBJ2-3
TGTGCCAGCAGCTTGGGTCTTCGCACAGATACGCAGTATTTT	CASSLGLRTDTQYF	.	.	TRBV5-4	TRBJ2-3
TGTGCCAGCAGCTTAGATTTTGGGACAGGGGGCGAAGAGCAGTTCTTC	CASSLDFGTGGEEQFF	.	TRBD1	TRBV11-2	TRBJ2-1
TGTGCCAGCAGTTACCGTGGGGCTGAGCAGTTCTTC	CASSYRGAEQFF	.	.	TRBV6-5	TRBJ2-1
TGTGCCAGCAGCTTGCGGGGGGGCAGGTCAGATACGCAGTATTTT	CASSLRGGRSDTQYF	.	TRBD2	TRBV7-3	TRBJ2-3
TGTGCCAGCTCAAACCGGGACAGTACCTACGAGCAGTACTTC	CASSNRDSTYEQYF	once	TRBD1	TRBV18	TRBJ2-7
TGTGCCAGCAGCCCGGACAGGTACTATGGCTACACCTTC	CASSPDRYYGYTF	.	TRBD1	TRBV5-8	TRBJ1-2
TGTGCCAGTCATCACCCGGGGGACGAGCAGTACTTC	CASHHPGDEQYF	.	.	TRBV28	TRBJ2-7
TGTGCCAGCAGCGTCACAGGGGCGATCAATCAGCCCCAGCATTTT	CASSVTGAINQPQHF	.	TRBD1	TRBV9	TRBJ1-5
TGTGCCAGCAGTGACGACAGGGGAAGGACCCAGTACTTC	CASSDDRGRTQYF	.	TRBD1	TRBV2	TRBJ2-5
TGCGCCAGCAGGCCGGGGCGGGAAAGCAATCAGCCCCAGCATTTT	CASRPGRESNQPQHF	.	.	TRBV5-1	TRBJ1-5
TGTGCCAGCAGCCAAGTGGTTAAGGACAGCCCCTCTGGGGCCAACGTCCTGACTTTC	CASSQVVKDSPSGANVLTF	.	.	TRBV4-2	TRBJ2-6
TGTGCCAGCAGTGTTCGGGGGGGCGTAAAGACTGAAGCTTTCTTT	CASSVRGGVKTEAFF	once	.	TRBV6-1	TRBJ1-1